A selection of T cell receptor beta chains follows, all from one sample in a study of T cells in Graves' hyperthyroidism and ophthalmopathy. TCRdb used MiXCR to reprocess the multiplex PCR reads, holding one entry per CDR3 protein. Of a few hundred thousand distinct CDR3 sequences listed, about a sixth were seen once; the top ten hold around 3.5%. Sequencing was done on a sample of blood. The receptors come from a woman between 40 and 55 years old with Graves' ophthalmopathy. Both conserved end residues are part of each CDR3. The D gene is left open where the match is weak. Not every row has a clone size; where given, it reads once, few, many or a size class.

CDR3 protein: CSARDWGTGGSHEQYF; CDR3 DNA: TGCAGTGCTAGAGATTGGGGGACAGGGGGCTCCCACGAGCAGTACTTC; J gene: TRBJ2-7; clone size: .; V gene: TRBV20-1; D gene: TRBD1
CDR3 protein: CASSQGNSKAGLAKYNEQFF; CDR3 DNA: TGTGCCAGCAGCCAAGGGAACTCTAAAGCGGGACTAGCGAAGTACAATGAGCAGTTCTTC; J gene: TRBJ2-1; clone size: .; V gene: TRBV3-1; D gene: TRBD2
CDR3 protein: CASSISDYGYTF; CDR3 DNA: TGCGCCAGCAGCATCAGTGACTATGGCTACACCTTC; J gene: TRBJ1-2; clone size: .; V gene: TRBV5-1; D gene: .
CDR3 protein: CASSYRSGNEKLFF; CDR3 DNA: TGTGCCAGCAGTTACAGATCCGGGAATGAAAAACTGTTTTTT; J gene: TRBJ1-4; clone size: .; V gene: TRBV6-2/TRBV6-3; D gene: .
CDR3 protein: CSAKIIQGNTEAFF; CDR3 DNA: TGCAGTGCTAAGATAATACAGGGGAACACTGAAGCTTTCTTT; J gene: TRBJ1-1; clone size: many; V gene: TRBV20-1; D gene: .
CDR3 protein: CSAARQAPNEKLFF; CDR3 DNA: TGCAGTGCTGCGAGACAGGCCCCTAATGAAAAACTGTTTTTT; J gene: TRBJ1-4; clone size: many; V gene: TRBV20-1; D gene: .
CDR3 protein: CASSSTNGATSGSTIYF; CDR3 DNA: TGTGCCAGCAGCTCGACTAATGGAGCAACCTCTGGAAGCACCATATATTTT; J gene: TRBJ1-3; clone size: .; V gene: TRBV7-2; D gene: .
CDR3 protein: CASRRRGAYNEQFF; CDR3 DNA: TGTGCCTCTCGCCGGAGGGGGGCCTACAATGAGCAGTTCTTC; J gene: TRBJ2-1; clone size: many; V gene: TRBV30; D gene: .
CDR3 protein: CASSRQGMSTDTQYF; CDR3 DNA: TGTGCCAGCAGTAGACAGGGGATGAGCACAGATACGCAGTATTTT; J gene: TRBJ2-3; clone size: many; V gene: TRBV12-3/TRBV12-4; D gene: TRBD1
CDR3 protein: CSGRQSNEKLFF; CDR3 DNA: TGCAGTGGGCGCCAGTCTAATGAAAAACTGTTTTTT; J gene: TRBJ1-4; clone size: few; V gene: TRBV20-1; D gene: .
CDR3 protein: CATATGGAGENEQFF; CDR3 DNA: TGTGCCACCGCGACGGGGGGCGCCGGCGAGAATGAGCAGTTCTTC; J gene: TRBJ2-1; clone size: few; V gene: TRBV24-1; D gene: .
CDR3 protein: CASSVGLAYEQYF; CDR3 DNA: TGTGCCAGCAGCGTCGGTTTGGCCTACGAGCAGTACTTC; J gene: TRBJ2-7; clone size: many; V gene: TRBV11-2; D gene: .